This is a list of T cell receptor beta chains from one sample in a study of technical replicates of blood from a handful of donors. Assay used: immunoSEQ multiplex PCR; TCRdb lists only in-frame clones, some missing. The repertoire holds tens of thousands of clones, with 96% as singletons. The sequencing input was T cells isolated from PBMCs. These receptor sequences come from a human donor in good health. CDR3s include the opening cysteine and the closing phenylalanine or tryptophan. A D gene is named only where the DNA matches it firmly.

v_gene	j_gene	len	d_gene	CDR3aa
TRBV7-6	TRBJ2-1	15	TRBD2	CASSLSLAGKGEQFF
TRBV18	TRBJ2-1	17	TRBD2	CASSPLPSAGVGNEQFF
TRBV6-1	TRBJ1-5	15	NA	CASRELVGSRQPQHF
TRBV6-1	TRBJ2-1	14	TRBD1	CASSWTGGGNEQFF
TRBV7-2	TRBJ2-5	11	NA	CASSEGETQYF
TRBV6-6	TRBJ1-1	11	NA	CASNQGPEAFF
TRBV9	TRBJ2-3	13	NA	CASSQTGLDTQYF
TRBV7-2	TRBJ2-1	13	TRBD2	CASSPSGSNEQFF
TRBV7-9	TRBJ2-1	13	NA	CASSLVGGHEQFF
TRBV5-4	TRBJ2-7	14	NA	CASSFERNSYEQYF
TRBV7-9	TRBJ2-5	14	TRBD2	CASSLGGGQETQYF
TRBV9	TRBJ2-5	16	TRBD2	CASSVLAGGGQETQYF
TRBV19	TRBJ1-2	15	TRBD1	CASSTEGQTVPRYTF
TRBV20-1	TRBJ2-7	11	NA	CSALPGYEQYF